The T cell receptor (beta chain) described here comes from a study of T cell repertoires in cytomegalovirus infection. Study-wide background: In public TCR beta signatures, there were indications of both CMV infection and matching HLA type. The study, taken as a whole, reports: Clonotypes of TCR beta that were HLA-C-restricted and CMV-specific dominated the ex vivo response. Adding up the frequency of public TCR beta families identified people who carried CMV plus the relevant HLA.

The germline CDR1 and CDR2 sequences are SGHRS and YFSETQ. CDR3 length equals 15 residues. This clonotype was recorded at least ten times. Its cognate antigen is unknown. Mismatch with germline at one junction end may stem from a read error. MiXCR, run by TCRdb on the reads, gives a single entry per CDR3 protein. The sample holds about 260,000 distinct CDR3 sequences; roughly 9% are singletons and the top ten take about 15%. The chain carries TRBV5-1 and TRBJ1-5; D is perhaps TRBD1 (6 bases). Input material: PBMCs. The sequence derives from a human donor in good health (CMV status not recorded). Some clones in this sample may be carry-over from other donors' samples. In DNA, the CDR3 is TGTGCCAGTAGCCTAACAGGGATGAGCAATCAGCCCCAGCATTTT. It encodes CASSLTGMSNQPQHF. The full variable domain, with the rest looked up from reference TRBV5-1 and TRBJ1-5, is KAGVTQTPRYLIKTRGQQVTLSCSPISGHRSVSWYQQTPGQGLQFLFEYFSETQRNKGNFPGRFSGRQFSNSRSEMNVSTLELGDSALYLCASSLTGMSNQPQHFGDGTRLSIL.